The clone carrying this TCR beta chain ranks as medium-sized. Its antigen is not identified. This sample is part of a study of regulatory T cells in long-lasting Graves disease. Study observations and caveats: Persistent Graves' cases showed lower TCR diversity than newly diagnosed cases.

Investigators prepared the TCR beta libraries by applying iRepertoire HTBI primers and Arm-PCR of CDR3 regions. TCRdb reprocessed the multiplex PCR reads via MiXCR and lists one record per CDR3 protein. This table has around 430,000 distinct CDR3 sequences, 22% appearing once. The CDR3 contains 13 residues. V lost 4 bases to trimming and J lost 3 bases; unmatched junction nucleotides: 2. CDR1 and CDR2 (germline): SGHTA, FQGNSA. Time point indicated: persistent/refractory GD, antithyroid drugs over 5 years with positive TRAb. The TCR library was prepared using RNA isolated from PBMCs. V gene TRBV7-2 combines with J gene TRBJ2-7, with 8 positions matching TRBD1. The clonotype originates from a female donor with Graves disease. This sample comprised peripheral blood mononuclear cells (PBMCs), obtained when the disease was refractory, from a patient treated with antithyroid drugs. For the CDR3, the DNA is TGTGCCAGCAGCTGGACAGGGAGCTACGAGCAGTACTTC. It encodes CASSWTGSYEQYF.